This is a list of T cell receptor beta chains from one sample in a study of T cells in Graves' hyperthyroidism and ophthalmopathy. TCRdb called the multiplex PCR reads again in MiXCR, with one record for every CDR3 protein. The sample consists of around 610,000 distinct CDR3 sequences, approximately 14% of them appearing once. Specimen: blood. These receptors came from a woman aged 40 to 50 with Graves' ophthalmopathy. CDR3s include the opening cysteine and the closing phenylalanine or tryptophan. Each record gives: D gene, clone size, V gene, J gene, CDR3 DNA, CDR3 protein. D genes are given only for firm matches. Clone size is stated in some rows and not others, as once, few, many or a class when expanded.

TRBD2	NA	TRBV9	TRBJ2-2	TGTGCCAGCAGCGCACTGACTAGCGAGCCTACGGGGGAGCTGTTTTTT	CASSALTSEPTGELFF
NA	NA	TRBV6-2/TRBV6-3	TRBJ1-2	TGTGCCAGCACTAATATTCCGGGATTGTCCTATGGCTACACCTTC	CASTNIPGLSYGYTF
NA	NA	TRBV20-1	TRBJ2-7	TGCAGTGCTAGAGGTGGGACCGCGTGGGGCTACGAGCAGTACTTC	CSARGGTAWGYEQYF
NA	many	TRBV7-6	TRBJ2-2	TGTGCCAGCAGCTTAGCCAACGGGGGCGGGGAGCTGTTTTTT	CASSLANGGGELFF
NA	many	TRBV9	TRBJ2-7	TGTGCCAGCAGCGTAGAACAGGGTGGCGGCTACGAGCAGTACTTC	CASSVEQGGGYEQYF
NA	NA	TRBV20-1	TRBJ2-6	TGCAGTGCTAGAGATTTGCAGGCGCCACCCTCTGGGGCCAACGTCCTGACTTTC	CSARDLQAPPSGANVLTF
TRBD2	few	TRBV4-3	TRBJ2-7	TGCGCCAGCAGCCAAGATTATGGGACTAGCGGCTACGAGCAGTACTTC	CASSQDYGTSGYEQYF
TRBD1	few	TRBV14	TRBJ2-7	TGTGCCAGCAGCCAAGCTCGGCTCAGGGGGTCCGAGCAGTACTTC	CASSQARLRGSEQYF
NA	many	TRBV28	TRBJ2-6	TGTGCCAGCAGTTTATCAGCATACTGGGCCAACGTCCTGACTTTC	CASSLSAYWANVLTF
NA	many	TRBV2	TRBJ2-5	TGTGCCAGCAGTGAAGAATTGGCCGACCAGTACTTC	CASSEELADQYF
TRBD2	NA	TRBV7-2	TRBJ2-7	TGTGCCAGCAGCTTCAGCCCCGGGACTAGCGGAGACTACGAGCAGTACTTC	CASSFSPGTSGDYEQYF
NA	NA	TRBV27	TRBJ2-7	TGTGCCAGCAGGCCCAGTGGCTCCGGGACCAATCACTACGAGCAGTACTTC	CASRPSGSGTNHYEQYF
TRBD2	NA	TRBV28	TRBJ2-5	TGTGCCAGCAGTTTTAGGCTAGCGGGAGTTTTTGAGACCCAGTACTTC	CASSFRLAGVFETQYF
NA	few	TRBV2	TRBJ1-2	TGTGCCAGCAGTGACAACTTCCACTATGGCTACACCTTC	CASSDNFHYGYTF
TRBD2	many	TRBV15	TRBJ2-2	TGTGCCACCAGCAGAGATGTAGCGGGAGGGACCACCGGGGAGCTGTTTTTT	CATSRDVAGGTTGELFF
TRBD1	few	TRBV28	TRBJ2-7	TGTGCCAGCGAGGGACAGGGTACGAGGGAGCAGTACTTC	CASEGQGTREQYF
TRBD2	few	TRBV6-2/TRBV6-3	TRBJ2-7	TGTGCCAGCAGTTACATATTCGCTGGAGGCGGGGAGGGCTACGAGCAGTACTTC	CASSYIFAGGGEGYEQYF
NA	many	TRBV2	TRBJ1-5	TGTGCCAGCAGTGAATCGAGGCAACCAAATCAGCCCCAGCATTTT	CASSESRQPNQPQHF
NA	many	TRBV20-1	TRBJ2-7	TGCAGTGCTAGCGGGAGTACTGACGAGCAGTACTTC	CSASGSTDEQYF
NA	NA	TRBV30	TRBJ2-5	TGTGCCTGGAGGCCGTGGACACCCCAGGCGGAGACCCAGTACTTC	CAWRPWTPQAETQYF
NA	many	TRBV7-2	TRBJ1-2	TGTGCCAGCAGCTTAGGGGGTTTAAATTATGGCTACACCTTC	CASSLGGLNYGYTF
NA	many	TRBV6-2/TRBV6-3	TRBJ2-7	TGTGCCAGCAGTTATAACATCCATCGGGCCCTCTACTACGAGCAGTACTTC	CASSYNIHRALYYEQYF
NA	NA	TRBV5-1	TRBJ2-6	TGCGCCAGCAGTGGGACCGCTGGGGCCAACGTCCTGACTTTC	CASSGTAGANVLTF
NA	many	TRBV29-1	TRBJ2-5	TGCAGCGTTGTTGGAATTAGCGCAGAGACCCAGTACTTC	CSVVGISAETQYF
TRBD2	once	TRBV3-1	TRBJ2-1	TGTGCCAGCAGCCAAGCGACTAGCGGTGAGCAGTTCTTC	CASSQATSGEQFF
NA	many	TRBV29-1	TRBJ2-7	TGCAGCGTTCTCGTGGGCGAGCAGTACTTC	CSVLVGEQYF
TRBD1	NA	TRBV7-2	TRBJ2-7	TGTGCCAGCAGCGCAGACAGGACAGGGTATCGCGAGCAGTACTTC	CASSADRTGYREQYF
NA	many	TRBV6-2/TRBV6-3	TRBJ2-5	TGTGCCAGCAGCCGCGGCTTGCGGGAAGTTGAGGCCCAGTACTTC	CASSRGLREVEAQYF
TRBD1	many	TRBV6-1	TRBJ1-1	TGTGCCAGCAAAAGGGGACAGGGAGTAATCATGAACACTGAAGCTTTCTTT	CASKRGQGVIMNTEAFF
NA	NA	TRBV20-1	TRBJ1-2	TGCAGTGCTGGAGAACAGGGAAACTATGGCTACACCTTC	CSAGEQGNYGYTF
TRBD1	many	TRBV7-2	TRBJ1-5	TGTGCCAGCAGCACTAATACAGGGGAACAGCCCCAGCATTTT	CASSTNTGEQPQHF
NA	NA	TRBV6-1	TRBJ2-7	TGTGCCAGCCCCCACAGACGTCCTTCCTACGAGCAGTACTTC	CASPHRRPSYEQYF
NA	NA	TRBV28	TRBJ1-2	TGTGCCAGCAGTCCCCTACAGCCTATCTATGGCTACACCTTC	CASSPLQPIYGYTF
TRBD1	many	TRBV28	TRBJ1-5	TGTGCCAGCAGTTTTCTATTAAGGACAGGGAAAGGACAGCCCCAGCATTTT	CASSFLLRTGKGQPQHF
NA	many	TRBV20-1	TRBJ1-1	TGCAGTGCTAGACCATGGGGGGAGGTGAACACTGAAGCTTTCTTT	CSARPWGEVNTEAFF
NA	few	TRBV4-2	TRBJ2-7	TGTGCCAGCAGCCAGGGGTATATTCCCTACGAGCAGTACTTC	CASSQGYIPYEQYF
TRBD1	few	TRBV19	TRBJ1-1	TGTGCCAGTAGGCGACAGGGAATGAACACTGAAGCTTTCTTT	CASRRQGMNTEAFF
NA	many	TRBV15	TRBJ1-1	TGTGCCACCAGCAGAGATTGGGGGGAGGGGACTGAAGCTTTCTTT	CATSRDWGEGTEAFF
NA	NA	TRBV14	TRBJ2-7	TGTGCCAGCAGCCCCTTAGGAGCGTTCTACTACGAGCAGTACTTC	CASSPLGAFYYEQYF
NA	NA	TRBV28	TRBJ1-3	TGTGCCAGCAGGGGGGCGGGTGGAAACACCATATATTTT	CASRGAGGNTIYF
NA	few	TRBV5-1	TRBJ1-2	TGCGCCAGCAGTGTCCAGGGAGAGAGGGGCTACACCTTC	CASSVQGERGYTF
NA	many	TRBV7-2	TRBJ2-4	TGTGCCAGCAGCCCGAACAGAGTCCTACTAGCCAAAAACATTCAGTACTTC	CASSPNRVLLAKNIQYF
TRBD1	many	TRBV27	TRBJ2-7	TGTGCCAGCAGTATTACAGGGGCCGTTGGTGGGGAGCAGTACTTC	CASSITGAVGGEQYF
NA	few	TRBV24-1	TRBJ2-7	TGTGCCACTTCGACCCCGAATTCCTACGAGCAGTACTTC	CATSTPNSYEQYF
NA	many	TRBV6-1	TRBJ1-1	TGTGCCGGCGTAGGGGGGAAGGACACTGAAGCTTTCTTT	CAGVGGKDTEAFF
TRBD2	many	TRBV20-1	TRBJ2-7	TGCAGTGCCATCCTGAGCGGGAGGAGGAACGAGCAGTACTTC	CSAILSGRRNEQYF
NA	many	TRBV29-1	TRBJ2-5	TGCAGCGCCCACAGGTTACCCCAAGAGACCCAGTACTTC	CSAHRLPQETQYF
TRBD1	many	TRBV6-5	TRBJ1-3	TGTGCCAGCAGTATACTAGGGGGCGAATCTGGAAACACCATATATTTT	CASSILGGESGNTIYF
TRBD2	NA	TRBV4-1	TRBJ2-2	TGCGCCAGCAGCCAAGATATTAGCGGGAGTGGCGGGGAGCTGTTTTTT	CASSQDISGSGGELFF
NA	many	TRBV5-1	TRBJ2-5	TGCGCCAGCAGCTTGACGGAGAGTAAAGAGACCCAGTACTTC	CASSLTESKETQYF
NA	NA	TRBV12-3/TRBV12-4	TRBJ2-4	TGTGCCAGCAGTTGTCTAGGGGGGGACATTCAGTACTTC	CASSCLGGDIQYF
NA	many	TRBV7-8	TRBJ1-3	TGTGCCAGCAGCTTAGCAGGGGGGAGAAACACCATATATTTT	CASSLAGGRNTIYF